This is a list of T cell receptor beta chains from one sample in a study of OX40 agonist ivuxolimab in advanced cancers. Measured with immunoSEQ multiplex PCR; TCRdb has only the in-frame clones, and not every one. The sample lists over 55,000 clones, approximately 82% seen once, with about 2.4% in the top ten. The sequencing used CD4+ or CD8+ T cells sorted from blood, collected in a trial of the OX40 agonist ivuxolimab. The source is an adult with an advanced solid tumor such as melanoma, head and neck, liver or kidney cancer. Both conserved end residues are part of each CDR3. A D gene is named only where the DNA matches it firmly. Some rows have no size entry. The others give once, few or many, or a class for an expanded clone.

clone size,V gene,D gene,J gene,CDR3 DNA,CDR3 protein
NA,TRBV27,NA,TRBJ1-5,TGTGCCAGCAGTTTGACGTATAGCAATCAGCCCCAGCATTTT,CASSLTYSNQPQHF
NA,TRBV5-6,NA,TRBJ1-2,TGTGCCAGCAGGCATAGCGGAGGCCTCTATGGCTACACCTTC,CASRHSGGLYGYTF
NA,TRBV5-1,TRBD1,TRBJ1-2,TGCGCCAGCAGCTTGGTGACCGGGACAGGGTATGGCTACACCTTC,CASSLVTGTGYGYTF
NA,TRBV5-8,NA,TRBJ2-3,TGTGCCAGCAGCTTGGACATTGGGACAGATACGCAGTATTTT,CASSLDIGTDTQYF
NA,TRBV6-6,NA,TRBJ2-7,TGTGCCAGCAGTTACGTCCCGAGCTCCTACGAGCAGTACTTC,CASSYVPSSYEQYF
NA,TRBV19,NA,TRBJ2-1,TGTGCCAGTAGTATTAATTTCGGCTCCTACAATGAGCAGTTCTTC,CASSINFGSYNEQFF
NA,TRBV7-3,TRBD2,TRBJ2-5,TGTGCCAGCAGCCCGGGACTAGCCGCAACGCCCCAGTACTTC,CASSPGLAATPQYF
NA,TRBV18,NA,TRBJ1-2,TGTGCCAGCTCACCAATTGCGGGCAACTATGGCTACACCTTC,CASSPIAGNYGYTF
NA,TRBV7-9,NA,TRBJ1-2,TGTGCCAGCAGCTTAGAGGAGAGAACCTACACCTTC,CASSLEERTYTF
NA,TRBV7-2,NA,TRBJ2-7,TGTGCCAGCAGCGGGTACAGGGTGGGATACGAGCAGTACTTC,CASSGYRVGYEQYF
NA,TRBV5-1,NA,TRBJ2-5,TGCGCCAGCAGCTTGGTGGGGGGCACTCAAGAGACCCAGTACTTC,CASSLVGGTQETQYF
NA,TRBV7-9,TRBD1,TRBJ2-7,TGTGCCAGCAGCTTTCCCGGGACAGGGGGATACGAGCAGTACTTC,CASSFPGTGGYEQYF
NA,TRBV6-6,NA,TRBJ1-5,TGTGCCAGCAGTTACTCGACCGCCTTCCCCCGGGTTGAACATTTT,CASSYSTAFPRVEHF
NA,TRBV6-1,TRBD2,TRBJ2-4,TGTGCCAGCAGTGATTTCCCGACTAGCGGGGGGGCGGGTCGATACTTC,CASSDFPTSGGAGRYF
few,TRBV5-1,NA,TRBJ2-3,TGCGCCAGCAGCTCCGGGGGCACAGATACGCAGTATTTT,CASSSGGTDTQYF
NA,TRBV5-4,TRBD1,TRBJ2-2,TGTGCCAGCAGCTCCACAGGGGACACCGGGGAGCTGTTTTTT,CASSSTGDTGELFF
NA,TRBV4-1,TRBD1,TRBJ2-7,TGCGCCAGCAGCCAAGGACAGACAGGGGAAGGCGAGCAGTACTTC,CASSQGQTGEGEQYF
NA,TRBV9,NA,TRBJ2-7,TGTGCCAGCAGCGGTGGCGGAGGTGGCAGGGCATCCTACGAGCAGTACTTC,CASSGGGGGRASYEQYF
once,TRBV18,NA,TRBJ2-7,TGTGCCAGCTCATCGACAGCCAGCGAGCAGTACTTC,CASSSTASEQYF
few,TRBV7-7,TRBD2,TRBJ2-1,TGTGCTAGCAGCTTCTCCCTAGCGGGAGGCTACAATGAGCAGTTCTTC,CASSFSLAGGYNEQFF
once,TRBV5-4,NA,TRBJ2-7,TGTGCCAGCAGCCCCGGGCCGTCCTACGAGCAGTACTTC,CASSPGPSYEQYF
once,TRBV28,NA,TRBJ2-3,TGTGCCAGCAAGTGGCCTAGCACAGATACGCAGTATTTT,CASKWPSTDTQYF
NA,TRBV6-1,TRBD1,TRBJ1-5,TGTGCCAGCAGTGCGGACAGGGTTTATGGACCCCAGCATTTT,CASSADRVYGPQHF
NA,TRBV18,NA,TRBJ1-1,TGTGCCAGCTCACCCCATCCTGAAGCTTTCTTT,CASSPHPEAFF
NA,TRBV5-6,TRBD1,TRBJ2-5,TGTGCCAGCAGCTCTAGACAGGGGGAAGAGACCCAGTACTTC,CASSSRQGEETQYF
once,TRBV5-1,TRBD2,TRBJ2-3,TGCGCCAGCGGCCCTGGATGGAGGGGAGGGAACACAGATACGCAGTATTTT,CASGPGWRGGNTDTQYF
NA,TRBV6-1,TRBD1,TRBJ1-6,TGTGCCAGCATCCCGACAGGGGAGAATTCACCCCTCCACTTT,CASIPTGENSPLHF
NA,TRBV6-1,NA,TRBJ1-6,TGTGCCAGCAGTGAACTGGGGGCTGGGAATTCACCCCTCCACTTT,CASSELGAGNSPLHF
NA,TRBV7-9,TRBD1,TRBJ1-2,TGTGCCAGCAGCCCCCGGACAGGGGGTTATGGCTACACCTTC,CASSPRTGGYGYTF
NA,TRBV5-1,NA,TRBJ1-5,TGCGCCAGCAGCTTGGACGGGTATAGCAATCAGCCCCAGCATTTT,CASSLDGYSNQPQHF
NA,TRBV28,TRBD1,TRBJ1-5,TGTGCCAGCAGTCCGCAGGGGGGGTCGGGTCAGCCCCAGCATTTT,CASSPQGGSGQPQHF
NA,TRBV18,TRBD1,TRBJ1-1,TGTGCCAGCTCACGCGGACAGGGGTTTAACACTGAAGCTTTCTTT,CASSRGQGFNTEAFF
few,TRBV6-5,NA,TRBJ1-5,TGTGCCAGCAGCAGCATGGGGGGTAGGCAGCCCCAGCATTTT,CASSSMGGRQPQHF
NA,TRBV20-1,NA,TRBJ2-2,TGCAGTGCTAGTCCGGCCGGGGAGCTGTTTTTT,CSASPAGELFF
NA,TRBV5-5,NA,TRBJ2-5,TGTGCCAGCAGCTTGGACCTCCTAGGGGGTGAGACCCAGTACTTC,CASSLDLLGGETQYF
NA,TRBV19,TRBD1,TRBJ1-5,TGTGCCAGTACCCGGGGACAGGGGGCTACCCAGCCCCAGCATTTT,CASTRGQGATQPQHF
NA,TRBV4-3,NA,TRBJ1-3,TGCGCCAGCAGCCAAGAGTCAGGCAGAGGAAACACCATATATTTT,CASSQESGRGNTIYF
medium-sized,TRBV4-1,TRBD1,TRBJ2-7,TGCGCCAGCAGCCAAGAGGGACAGGGACCACCCTACGAGCAGTACTTC,CASSQEGQGPPYEQYF
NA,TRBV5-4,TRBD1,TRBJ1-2,TGTGCCAGCAGCTGGGGACAGGGTAGCTATGGCTACACCTTC,CASSWGQGSYGYTF
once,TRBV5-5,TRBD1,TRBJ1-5,TGTGCCAGCAGACGGGACAGAAATCAGCCCCAGCATTTT,CASRRDRNQPQHF
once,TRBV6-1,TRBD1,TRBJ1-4,TGTGCCAGCAGTGAAGGCAGGGGGCCTGAAAAACTGTTTTTT,CASSEGRGPEKLFF
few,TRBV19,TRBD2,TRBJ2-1,TGTGCCAGTAGTATCTGGGGAGGGGCCCAGCAGTTCTTC,CASSIWGGAQQFF
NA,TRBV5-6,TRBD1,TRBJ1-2,TGTGCCAGCAGCTTGGGACAGGGCACTAACTATGGCTACACCTTC,CASSLGQGTNYGYTF